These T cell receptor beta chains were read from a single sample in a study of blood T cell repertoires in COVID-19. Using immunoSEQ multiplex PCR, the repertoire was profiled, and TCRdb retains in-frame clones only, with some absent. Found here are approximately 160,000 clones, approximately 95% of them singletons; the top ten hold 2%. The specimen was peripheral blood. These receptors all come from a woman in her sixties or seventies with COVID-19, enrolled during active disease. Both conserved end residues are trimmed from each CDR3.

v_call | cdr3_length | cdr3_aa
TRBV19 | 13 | ASSIAGTGLEKLF
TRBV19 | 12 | ASSIGQRTYEQY
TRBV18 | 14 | ASSPGTGIVGSPLH
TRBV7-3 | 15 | ASSSPIGQGGANVLT
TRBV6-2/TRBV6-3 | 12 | ASSRGQPNTEAF
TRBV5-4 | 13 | ASSFPSGSRDEQF
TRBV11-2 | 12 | ASSPVTVNTEAF
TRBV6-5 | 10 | ASRSREAKQV
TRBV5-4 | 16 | ASSLGGQPIPDNSPLH
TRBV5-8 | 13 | ASSFGDRGADTQY
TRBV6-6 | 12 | ASRRQGAVGELF
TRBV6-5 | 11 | ASCRDTIYEQY
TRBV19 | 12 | ASTLGGVNTEAF
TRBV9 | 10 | ASGGLNTEAF
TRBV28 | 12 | ASRGRDRLYGYT
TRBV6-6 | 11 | ASSYGDSKGYT
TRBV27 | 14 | ASSHLQGSGNQPQH
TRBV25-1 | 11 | ATSRDREFGYT
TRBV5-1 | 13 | ASSLEVGRNTEAF
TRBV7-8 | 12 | ASSFGTPSYGYT
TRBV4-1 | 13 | ASSLETGGTYEQY
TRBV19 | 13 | ASTEGGTVNTEAF